A selection of T cell receptor beta chains follows, all from one sample in a study of blood T cell repertoires in COVID-19. Generated by immunoSEQ multiplex PCR, the TCRdb table keeps only in-frame clones and is missing some. This table holds under 95,000 clones, around 84% found once. The sample comprised peripheral blood. These receptors all stem from a man in his forties or fifties with acute or convalescent COVID-19. Both conserved end residues are part of each CDR3. The D gene is left open where the match is weak. Where a row states a size, it is once, few, many or the class of an expanded clone; other rows omit it.

clone size	J gene	D gene	V gene	CDR3 DNA	CDR3 protein
-	TRBJ1-4	-	TRBV21-1	TGTGCCAGCAGCAAAGGTCGGCGGAGGGGTGAAAAACTGTTTTTT	CASSKGRRRGEKLFF
once	TRBJ1-6	TRBD1	TRBV29-1	TGCAGCGTTGGGGACAGGGGTAATTCACCCCTCCACTTT	CSVGDRGNSPLHF
-	TRBJ1-5	-	TRBV18	TGTGCCAGCTCACAGGGGGGGGGTCCTTCTCAGCCCCAGCATTTT	CASSQGGGPSQPQHF
-	TRBJ2-1	-	TRBV6-6	TGTGCCAGCAGCAGAGACCGGGGGGCTGGCGTCCATGAGCAGTTCTTC	CASSRDRGAGVHEQFF
-	TRBJ1-1	-	TRBV28	TGTGCCAGCAGTTTGCCGGGAAGGGCTTTCTTT	CASSLPGRAFF
-	TRBJ1-1	-	TRBV29-1	TGCAGCGTCGGACGGGGGGGTGAAGCTTTCTTT	CSVGRGGEAFF
few	TRBJ2-1	TRBD1	TRBV10-3	TGTGCCATCAGTCTAGACAGGGCTAGTGGGAATGAGCAGTTCTTC	CAISLDRASGNEQFF
-	TRBJ1-1	-	TRBV12-5	TGTGCTAGTGCCGCAGGACAGCCATTGAACACTGAAGCTTTCTTT	CASAAGQPLNTEAFF
-	TRBJ1-5	-	TRBV2	TGTGCCAGCAGTGAGGGGGGGGTTCAGCCCCAGCATTTT	CASSEGGVQPQHF
-	TRBJ1-2	TRBD1	TRBV19	TGTGCCAGTACCAAATCCGGGACAGGTTATGGCTACACCTTC	CASTKSGTGYGYTF
once	TRBJ2-5	TRBD2	TRBV5-5	TGTGCCAGCAGCTCCAAAGCGGGGAGGGAGACCCAGTACTTC	CASSSKAGRETQYF
-	TRBJ2-2	-	TRBV19	TGTGCCAGTATCCCGGGTGTGGCATACGCGAACACCGGGGAGCTGTTTTTT	CASIPGVAYANTGELFF
few	TRBJ1-5	TRBD1	TRBV30	TGTGCCTGGAGTGGTCAGGGACAGGGGGATCAGCCCCAGCATTTT	CAWSGQGQGDQPQHF
-	TRBJ1-2	TRBD1	TRBV5-1	TGCGCCAGCAGCTTGAAAGGGGGCTCTGGAGGCTACACCTTC	CASSLKGGSGGYTF
few	TRBJ2-1	TRBD2	TRBV7-6	TGTGCCAGCAGACGGGAGGGACCCTACAATGAGCAGTTCTTC	CASRREGPYNEQFF
-	TRBJ1-2	-	TRBV9	TGTGCCAGCAGCATGGGGGGTTCCTATGGCTACACCTTC	CASSMGGSYGYTF
-	TRBJ1-2	-	TRBV20-1	TGCAGTGTCCCAACAGATACCTACTACACCTTC	CSVPTDTYYTF
-	TRBJ2-3	TRBD1	TRBV5-1	TGCGCCAGCAGCTCGGACAGGGGGGCCACAGATACGCAGTATTTT	CASSSDRGATDTQYF
-	TRBJ1-1	TRBD1	TRBV14	TGTGCCAGCAGCCAAGATAAAAGGATGGGGACAGGGATCGACACTGAAGCTTTCTTT	CASSQDKRMGTGIDTEAFF
-	TRBJ2-1	-	TRBV25-1	TGTGCCAGCACCCCAGGAGGAGATAGCTCCTACAATGAGCAGTTCTTC	CASTPGGDSSYNEQFF
-	TRBJ2-4	-	TRBV3-1/TRBV3-2	TGTGCCAGCAGCCAATCCCCCGGGGGTAGCATTCAGTACTTC	CASSQSPGGSIQYF
many	TRBJ2-3	-	TRBV3-1/TRBV3-2	TGTGCCAGCAGCGCAACGATGGGGGGACGCACAGATACGCAGTATTTT	CASSATMGGRTDTQYF
few	TRBJ2-7	TRBD2	TRBV19	TGTGCAACTGGCTCGGGAGGGTCCTACGAGCAGTACTTC	CATGSGGSYEQYF